The text below deals with one TCR beta chain. Authors' methods: Estimates of nucleated cell counts were drawn from the amplification of reference gene primers. Data came from immunoSEQ multiplex PCR; TCRdb stores just in-frame clones and leaves some out. From that table come the V and J calls and clone size; the DNA was used to work out D and trimming. The profile shows 100,000 or so clones, approximately 85% of them singletons. The sample belongs to a study of blood T cell repertoires in COVID-19. Study-wide context: The origin of the acute and convalescent COVID-19 samples was the United States, Italy and Spain. PBMCs, B-cell-depleted T cells, or T cells provided the cDNA or gDNA that made up the material.

Sequenced sample: peripheral blood. This clonotype was obtained from a human donor in a cohort sampled during active COVID-19.

CDR3 loop: CASSRPASGGLNEQFF. The CDR3 coding sequence is TGCGCCAGCAGCCGCCCCGCTAGCGGGGGCCTCAATGAGCAGTTCTTC. The chain combines TRBV5-1 with TRBJ2-1; 10 nucleotides align to TRBD2. The CDR3 consists of 16 residues. With 4 bases clipped from V and 6 bases from J, the junction kept 10 bases outside the gene matches. Germline V gene lookup returns CDR1 SGHRS and CDR2 YFSETQ.